Given below is one T cell receptor (beta chain) in context. Its matching antigen is unknown. The assay was immunoSEQ multiplex PCR, and TCRdb's table has in-frame clones only and misses some. This sample has 65,000 to 90,000 clones; 70% to 90% occur once, and the top ten carry approximately 0.63%. The data originate from a study of OX40 agonist ivuxolimab in advanced cancers. Study in general: Patients in the trial were receiving intravenous ivuxolimab every 2 weeks, at doses of 0.01 to 10 mg/kg.

In germline, CDR1 is SGHTS, CDR2 YDEGEE. The CDR3 runs 15 residues. V gave up 4 bases and J gave up 0 bases; unmatched junction bases: 4. The study's findings and limits: Averaged across samples, CD8+ T cells carried more expanded clones than CD4+ did.

This chain joins TRBV5-8 and TRBJ2-7; 10 nucleotides line up with TRBD1. This TCR was sampled from an adult with an advanced solid tumor such as melanoma, head and neck, liver or kidney cancer. Specimen: CD4+ or CD8+ T cells sorted from blood, collected in a trial of the OX40 agonist ivuxolimab. The CDR3 coding sequence is TGTGCCAGCAGCGGACAGGGGGTCCGCTCCTACGAGCAGTACTTC. Translating it yields CASSGQGVRSYEQYF.